This T cell receptor (beta chain) comes out of a study of blood T cell repertoires in COVID-19. Looking at the study overall: Samples taken during acute and convalescent COVID-19 were collected in the United States, Italy and Spain.

Under the authors' procedure: Reference gene primer amplification gave estimated nucleated cell counts. Clones were sequenced by immunoSEQ multiplex PCR, and TCRdb holds only the in-frame ones, with some missing. For V, J and clone size, that table is used; D and trimming come from the DNA. The data show about 40,000 clones, with approximately 88% seen just once and around a tenth held by the top ten. Germline CDR1 SGHTA, CDR2 FQGNSA. The V segment lost 3 bases and the J segment 3 bases; nucleotides outside the gene matches: 12. The CDR3 consists of 18 residues. The receptor was isolated from a human donor in a cohort sampled during active COVID-19. Sequencing was carried out using peripheral blood. The gene calls are TRBV7-2 and TRBJ2-1, with 9 bases that match TRBD2. The chain's CDR3 is CASSFRAGGRRLYNEQFF. Written as DNA, the CDR3 is TGTGCCAGCAGCTTTCGAGCGGGGGGTCGTAGACTCTACAATGAGCAGTTCTTC.